Listed below are T cell receptor beta chains from one sample, sequenced in a study of blood T cell repertoires in COVID-19. Some clones are missing from TCRdb's copy, which holds only in-frame ones; the method was immunoSEQ multiplex PCR. Here the sample spans about 82,000 clones, around four fifths being singletons. Sequencing was done on a sample of peripheral blood. Source of these receptors: an elderly man with active or convalescent COVID-19. Both conserved end residues are part of each CDR3. The order of the fields is D gene, V gene, J gene, clone size, CDR3 DNA, CDR3 protein. D genes are given only for firm matches. A row's size may be missing; if present it is once, few, many or a size class.

D: TRBD1; V: TRBV6-5; J: TRBJ2-1; size: .; DNA: TGTGCCAGCAGGACTGGACAGGGCGGTGAGCAGTTCTTC; CDR3: CASRTGQGGEQFF
D: TRBD1; V: TRBV6-5; J: TRBJ2-1; size: .; DNA: TGTGCCAGCAGAAAAGGGACAGGGTCCTACAATGAGCAGTTCTTC; CDR3: CASRKGTGSYNEQFF
D: .; V: TRBV19; J: TRBJ2-3; size: .; DNA: TGTGCCAGTAGTGCCCGGACTGTTCTAGCGACAGATACGCAGTATTTT; CDR3: CASSARTVLATDTQYF
D: .; V: TRBV14; J: TRBJ2-3; size: once; DNA: TGTGCCAGCAGCCAAGATTTTACCTACACAGATACGCAGTATTTT; CDR3: CASSQDFTYTDTQYF
D: .; V: TRBV29-1; J: TRBJ1-2; size: many; DNA: TGCAGCGTTCAGTCGGCAGGGTTCGCGAATGGCTACACCTTC; CDR3: CSVQSAGFANGYTF
D: .; V: TRBV30; J: TRBJ1-3; size: few; DNA: TGTGCCTGGAAGCGTTCTGGAAACACCATATATTTT; CDR3: CAWKRSGNTIYF
D: .; V: TRBV19; J: TRBJ2-3; size: .; DNA: TGTGCCAGTAGTAACAAATGGACAGATACGCAGTATTTT; CDR3: CASSNKWTDTQYF
D: TRBD1; V: TRBV6-5; J: TRBJ1-1; size: .; DNA: TGTGCCAGCAGTCGTACAGGGGCAGGCACTGAAGCTTTCTTT; CDR3: CASSRTGAGTEAFF
D: TRBD2; V: TRBV7-3; J: TRBJ2-2; size: .; DNA: TGTGCCAGCAGTCCTTCTCCTAGCGGGAGCACCGGGGAGCTGTTTTTT; CDR3: CASSPSPSGSTGELFF
D: .; V: TRBV11-2; J: TRBJ2-3; size: .; DNA: TGTGCCAGCAGCTTAAGTACTACAACTACAGATACGCAGTATTTT; CDR3: CASSLSTTTTDTQYF
D: .; V: TRBV29-1; J: TRBJ2-5; size: once; DNA: TGCAGCGTTGAAGTCGTTAAGGGGCAAGAGACCCAGTACTTC; CDR3: CSVEVVKGQETQYF
D: .; V: TRBV3-1/TRBV3-2; J: TRBJ1-1; size: .; DNA: TGTGCCAGCAGCCAAGATCTCCAGGTTCTTGAAGCTTTCTTT; CDR3: CASSQDLQVLEAFF
D: TRBD1; V: TRBV10-1; J: TRBJ1-1; size: few; DNA: TGCGCCAGCAGTGAGTCGGGACAGGGGAGGATAGCTTTCTTT; CDR3: CASSESGQGRIAFF
D: TRBD1; V: TRBV12-5; J: TRBJ2-1; size: .; DNA: TGTGCTAGTGGTTTTGGACAGGGGGGTGACAATGAGCAGTTCTTC; CDR3: CASGFGQGGDNEQFF
D: .; V: TRBV11-3; J: TRBJ2-3; size: once; DNA: TGTGCCAGCAGCTTTAGCGGTCCCCAGGAGTATTTT; CDR3: CASSFSGPQEYF
D: TRBD1; V: TRBV5-1; J: TRBJ1-2; size: once; DNA: TGCGCCAGCAGCTTGGTCTCAGGGGGCTATGGCTACACCTTC; CDR3: CASSLVSGGYGYTF
D: TRBD2; V: TRBV6-4; J: TRBJ2-5; size: once; DNA: TGTGCCAGCAGCCCGGGGGGTGGCCGCGTGGAGACCCAGTACTTC; CDR3: CASSPGGGRVETQYF
D: .; V: TRBV27; J: TRBJ2-3; size: few; DNA: TGTGCCAGCAGTAGACTGGTCGCCAATACGCAGTATTTT; CDR3: CASSRLVANTQYF
D: TRBD2; V: TRBV7-3; J: TRBJ2-3; size: few; DNA: TGTGCCAGCAGCTTCCTAGCGGGAGGCTCTGCAGATACGCAGTATTTT; CDR3: CASSFLAGGSADTQYF
D: TRBD1; V: TRBV24-1; J: TRBJ2-3; size: .; DNA: TGTGCCACCAGTGGGGGGACAGTTTTCCGCACAGATACGCAGTATTTT; CDR3: CATSGGTVFRTDTQYF
D: .; V: TRBV5-8; J: TRBJ2-1; size: .; DNA: TGTGCCAGCAGCTGGGGGGTGGCGGGACTTCTTAATGAGCAGTTCTTC; CDR3: CASSWGVAGLLNEQFF
D: TRBD2; V: TRBV3-1/TRBV3-2; J: TRBJ2-5; size: .; DNA: TGTGCCAGCAATAGCGGGGTTCAAGAGACCCAGTACTTC; CDR3: CASNSGVQETQYF
D: TRBD1; V: TRBV28; J: TRBJ1-4; size: .; DNA: TGTGCCAGCAGTTCGTCTCCAGGGGGAACTAATGAAAAACTGTTTTTT; CDR3: CASSSSPGGTNEKLFF
D: .; V: TRBV3-1/TRBV3-2; J: TRBJ1-1; size: .; DNA: TGTGCCAGCAGCCAAGGGGGCCACACTGAAGCTTTCTTT; CDR3: CASSQGGHTEAFF
D: TRBD2; V: TRBV28; J: TRBJ2-3; size: .; DNA: TGTGCCAGCAGTTCTCCGACTAGCGGGGGGGCAGATACGCAGTATTTT; CDR3: CASSSPTSGGADTQYF
D: TRBD1; V: TRBV19; J: TRBJ2-1; size: .; DNA: TGTGCCAGTAGTGCCCCGACAGGGCGTATCTACAATGAGCAGTTCTTC; CDR3: CASSAPTGRIYNEQFF
D: .; V: TRBV5-1; J: TRBJ1-1; size: .; DNA: TGCGCCAGCAGCTTGGTCCTTTCGACTGAAGCTTTCTTT; CDR3: CASSLVLSTEAFF
D: TRBD1; V: TRBV2; J: TRBJ1-2; size: .; DNA: TGTGCCAGCAGTGTTGGGACAGGGGGTAACTATGGCTACACCTTC; CDR3: CASSVGTGGNYGYTF
D: .; V: TRBV5-5; J: TRBJ2-3; size: once; DNA: TGTGCCAGCAGCTTGGATGGGAGGCCGCACACAGATACGCAGTATTTT; CDR3: CASSLDGRPHTDTQYF
D: TRBD2; V: TRBV28; J: TRBJ2-2; size: .; DNA: TGTGCCAGCACTTTGTCCTCTAGCGGGAGTACCGGGGAGCTGTTTTTT; CDR3: CASTLSSSGSTGELFF
D: .; V: TRBV12-2; J: TRBJ2-5; size: .; DNA: TGTGCAAGTCGTTATGGACTAGCGGGAGACGAAGAGACCCAGTACTTC; CDR3: CASRYGLAGDEETQYF
D: TRBD2; V: TRBV19; J: TRBJ2-1; size: .; DNA: TGTGCCAGTTCCCCTCAGGGAGCGGGACCTGAGCAGTTCTTC; CDR3: CASSPQGAGPEQFF
D: TRBD1; V: TRBV5-1; J: TRBJ1-4; size: .; DNA: TGCGCCAGCAGCTTGAGTGGGCAGGGGGGTTCGGCTAATGAAAAACTGTTTTTT; CDR3: CASSLSGQGGSANEKLFF
D: .; V: TRBV5-5; J: TRBJ2-3; size: once; DNA: TGTGCCAGCAGCCCCTGGAGGCGGTATTTT; CDR3: CASSPWRRYF
D: .; V: TRBV19; J: TRBJ1-4; size: once; DNA: TGTGCCAGTAGTATAAATTTTGTACAGGGCATGGAAAAACTGTTTTTT; CDR3: CASSINFVQGMEKLFF
D: TRBD1; V: TRBV27; J: TRBJ1-2; size: .; DNA: TGTGCCAGCAGCCCATGGGCAGGGGGAAGCTATGGCTACACCTTC; CDR3: CASSPWAGGSYGYTF
D: TRBD1; V: TRBV4-1; J: TRBJ1-2; size: .; DNA: TGCGCCAGCAGCCAAGGGGACAGGGGGCACTATGGCTACACCTTC; CDR3: CASSQGDRGHYGYTF
D: .; V: TRBV6-6; J: TRBJ2-1; size: .; DNA: TGTGCCAGCGCTAGCTTTAATGAGCAGTTCTTC; CDR3: CASASFNEQFF
D: .; V: TRBV5-6; J: TRBJ2-3; size: .; DNA: TGTGCCAGCAGCTTGGAACCCGGGTTCGGCACAGATACGCAGTATTTT; CDR3: CASSLEPGFGTDTQYF
D: TRBD2; V: TRBV7-9; J: TRBJ2-1; size: .; DNA: TGTGCCAGCAGCTTGGGACTAGCGGTTCGAGGCAATGAGCAGTTCTTC; CDR3: CASSLGLAVRGNEQFF
D: TRBD2; V: TRBV10-2; J: TRBJ2-1; size: .; DNA: TGCGCCAGCAGGGACGTCGGGACTAGCGGTCGCTACAATGAGCAGTTCTTC; CDR3: CASRDVGTSGRYNEQFF
D: .; V: TRBV6-5; J: TRBJ1-5; size: .; DNA: TGTGCCAGCGAACCCGTTAGCAGCAATCAGCCCCAGCATTTT; CDR3: CASEPVSSNQPQHF
D: .; V: TRBV29-1; J: TRBJ2-5; size: .; DNA: TGCAGCGGGAGGGGGCGAGAGACCCAGTACTTC; CDR3: CSGRGRETQYF
D: .; V: TRBV7-9; J: TRBJ2-3; size: few; DNA: TGTGCCAGCAGCTTAGGGGACATTCTCACAGATACGCAGTATTTT; CDR3: CASSLGDILTDTQYF
D: TRBD2; V: TRBV3-1/TRBV3-2; J: TRBJ2-5; size: .; DNA: TGTGCCAGCAGCCAAGTGCTAGCGGGAGTTACCCAGTACTTC; CDR3: CASSQVLAGVTQYF
D: TRBD2; V: TRBV3-1/TRBV3-2; J: TRBJ2-1; size: .; DNA: TGTGCCAGCAGCCTCTCGCGACTAGCGGGAGGTGAGCAGTTCTTC; CDR3: CASSLSRLAGGEQFF
D: .; V: TRBV25-1; J: TRBJ1-3; size: .; DNA: TGTGCCAGCAGTGAAGTTTCTACAGCAAACTCTGGAAACACCATATATTTT; CDR3: CASSEVSTANSGNTIYF
D: .; V: TRBV15; J: TRBJ2-3; size: .; DNA: TGTGCCACCAGCAGAGATTTTAGAACGGGCACAGATACGCAGTATTTT; CDR3: CATSRDFRTGTDTQYF
D: .; V: TRBV30; J: TRBJ1-3; size: .; DNA: TGTGCCTGGGGCCGATCGAGAGGAAACACCATATATTTT; CDR3: CAWGRSRGNTIYF
D: TRBD1; V: TRBV4-2; J: TRBJ1-5; size: few; DNA: TGTGCCAGCAGCCAAGATGGGACAGGGTCGGCTTCTCAGCCCCAGCATTTT; CDR3: CASSQDGTGSASQPQHF
D: TRBD1; V: TRBV10-3; J: TRBJ2-1; size: .; DNA: TGTGCCATCAGGGGACAGGGGGGGAATGAGCAGTTCTTC; CDR3: CAIRGQGGNEQFF
D: .; V: TRBV18; J: TRBJ1-2; size: .; DNA: TGTGCCAGCTCACCATCGGAGGATGGTGGCTACACCTTC; CDR3: CASSPSEDGGYTF
D: .; V: TRBV3-1/TRBV3-2; J: TRBJ1-4; size: .; DNA: TGTGCCAGCAGCCAAGGGGCGGGGCAGGCTAATGAAAAACTGTTTTTT; CDR3: CASSQGAGQANEKLFF
D: TRBD1; V: TRBV27; J: TRBJ2-2; size: .; DNA: TGTGCCAGCAGTTTCAGGGGGCAGTGGGGGGAGCTGTTTTTT; CDR3: CASSFRGQWGELFF
D: TRBD2; V: TRBV10-3; J: TRBJ2-3; size: .; DNA: TGTGCCATCTCCCTAGCGGGGTTTTCAGATACGCAGTATTTT; CDR3: CAISLAGFSDTQYF
D: TRBD2; V: TRBV4-1; J: TRBJ2-1; size: .; DNA: TGCGCCAGCAGCCAAAAGACTCTAGCGGGGGAACACAATGAGCAGTTCTTC; CDR3: CASSQKTLAGEHNEQFF
D: .; V: TRBV12-2; J: TRBJ2-1; size: .; DNA: TGTGCAAGTCGCTTTCCAACAGGGTCGGTTGATGACAATGAGCAGTTCTTC; CDR3: CASRFPTGSVDDNEQFF